The 20 T cell receptor beta chains presented below share a single source sample, sequenced in a study of T cell repertoires in cytomegalovirus infection (dated by TCRdb to the late 2010s). Their antigens remain unidentified. In light of the paper, this sample's treatment or condition label describes: in vitro stimulation with specific CMV peptide epitopes to enrich CMV-specific T cells. These reads were obtained on an Illumina HiSeq 1500. TCRdb applied fastp at Q25 and MiXCR to the public reads, then kept only in-frame beta chains. Identical CDR3 proteins give one entry, which carries the most common genes and DNA. The sample has approximately 500,000 distinct CDR3 sequences on record, roughly a third of them singletons. The leading ten clones occupy about a sixth of the sample. Sequenced here: cultured PBMCs, sampled from culture after CMV antigen stimulation. Every receptor here comes from a human donor in good health (CMV status not recorded). Some clones in this sample may be carry-over from other donors' samples.

The chain carries TRBV14 and TRBJ2-7; 7 positions agree with TRBD2. The germline V gene encodes CDR1 SGHDN and CDR2 FVKESK. Trimming took 1 base from V and 3 from J; bases not matched to a gene: 6. This CDR3 comprises 15 residues. Here the CDR3 reads CASSQGGPSGYEQYF. The CDR3 DNA sequence: TGTGCCAGCAGCCAAGGTGGACCTAGCGGCTACGAGCAGTACTTC.

This rearrangement joins TRBV6-1 to TRBJ2-7, with 11 nucleotides matching TRBD2. Germline lookup yields CDR1 MNHNS and CDR2 SASEGT. CDR3 size: 16 residues. Germline trimming cut 2 bases from V and 6 bases from J; bases unmatched to any gene: 9. CDR3 coding DNA: TGTGCCAGCAGTGAATTAGCGGGAGGGCCAGTCGGCGAGCAGTACTTC. Translating it yields CASSELAGGPVGEQYF.

The chain links TRBV7-2 to TRBJ2-7, with 11 bases identical to TRBD2. V lost 1 base, J lost 3 bases, and 2 bases stayed unmatched. The CDR3 is made up of 15 amino acids. Germline V gene lookup returns CDR1 SGHTA and CDR2 FQGNSA. As DNA, the CDR3 is TGTGCCAGCAGCTTAGTGCTAGCGGGAGGCTACGAGCAGTACTTC. Protein: CASSLVLAGGYEQYF. Using reference TRBV7-2 and TRBJ2-7 for the parts outside the CDR3, the full variable domain is GAGVSQSPSNKVTEKGKDVELRCDPISGHTALYWYRQSLGQGLEFLIYFQGNSAPDKSGLPSDRFSAERTGGSVSTLTIQRTQQEDSAVYLCASSLVLAGGYEQYFGPGTRLTVT.

This clonotype was recorded once. The genes are TRBV19 and TRBJ2-7, with 7 bases fitting TRBD2. The CDR3 runs 13 residues. Germline V gives CDR1 LNHDA, CDR2 SQIVND (reference sequence). V lost 1 base and J lost 6; bases outside the gene matches: 3. The CDR3 coding sequence is TGTGCCAGTAGTATAGGCGGGAGCGCCGAGCAGTACGTC. It codes for CASSIGGSAEQYV.

This clonotype occurred a few times. The gene calls are TRBV19 and TRBJ1-5, with D perhaps matching TRBD1 (6 bases). V was cut by 8 bases and J by 5 bases, with 16 bases left in between. CDR3 length equals 14 residues. The germline V gene encodes CDR1 LNHDA and CDR2 SQIVND (reference sequence). CDR3: CASGHEQGHQPQHF. The CDR3 coding sequence is TGTGCCAGTGGTCACGAACAGGGTCATCAGCCCCAGCATTTT.

This chain links TRBV5-6 with TRBJ2-7; 7 bases fit TRBD2. V lost 1 base, J lost 0 bases, and 4 bases stayed unmatched. This CDR3 has 15 residues. CDR1 and CDR2 (germline): SGHDT, YYEEEE. The DNA of the CDR3 is TGTGCCAGCAGCTTGACCGGCGGGAGCTCCTACGAGCAGTACGTC. Encoded protein: CASSLTGGSSYEQYV.

This clonotype was detected ten times or more. V and J are TRBV7-8 and TRBJ2-7; 13 positions match TRBD2. The CDR3 has 18 amino acids. Germline-derived CDR1 and CDR2 are SGHVS and FQNEAQ. Trimming took 7 bases from V and 0 from J; bases not matched to a gene: 12. The CDR3 bases are TGTGCCAGCACCGGGGGACTAGCGGGATCAATCGTCTCCTACGAGCAGTACTTC. Translation gives CASTGGLAGSIVSYEQYF. Based on the CDR3 plus reference TRBV7-8 and TRBJ2-7, the full variable domain is GAGVSQSPRYKVAKRGQDVALRCDPISGHVSLFWYQQALGQGPEFLTYFQNEAQLDKSGLPSDRFFAERPEGSVSTLKIQRTQQEDSAVYLCASTGGLAGSIVSYEQYFGPGTRLTVT.

Only a few counts were recorded for this clonotype. The gene calls are TRBV28 and TRBJ2-1, with D possibly TRBD2 on 6 matching bases. Per germline, CDR1 MDHEN and CDR2 SYDVKM. This CDR3 has 12 residues. Deletions cut 6 bases from V and 10 bases from J, with 13 bases between. The CDR3 DNA follows: TGTGCCAGCAGCTCTAATCTAGCGGAGCAGTTCTTC. Translated: CASSSNLAEQFF.

This clonotype was observed at least ten times. The V call is TRBV7-7, the J call TRBJ1-1; unclear D gene. This CDR3 region has 12 residues. The V gene's germline CDR1 is SSHAT and CDR2 FNYEAQ (reference sequence). Trimming took off 8 bases at V and 1 base at J, with 8 bases between the two ends. The CDR3 DNA is TGTGCCAGCGGCCGGGGGAACACTGAAGCTTTCTTT. This encodes CASGRGNTEAFF.

The J gene is TRBJ2-5, the V gene TRBV6-6, with D unclear. CDR1 MNHNY and CDR2 SVGAGI come from the germline V gene (reference sequence). Trimming removed 5 bases at V and 5 bases at J, with 15 bases between. The CDR3 contains 14 residues. CDR3 in DNA: TGTGCCAGCAGTGACGTGAGACTTCGGGAGACCCAGTACTTC. This translates into CASSDVRLRETQYF.

Only a few counts were recorded for this clonotype. The chain recombines TRBV7-6 with TRBJ2-3; D is undetermined. This CDR3 spans 14 amino acids. V dropped 1 base and J dropped 2 bases, with 7 bases sitting between them. Germline CDR1 is SGHVS and CDR2 is FNYEAQ. The CDR3 here is CASSLVGVTDTQYF. The CDR3 nucleotides read TGTGCCAGCAGCTTAGTTGGTGTCACAGATACGCAGTATTTT.

The chain carries TRBV6-1 and TRBJ1-2, with D unclear. This CDR3 is 10 amino acids long. The ends were cut back, 7 bases at V and 7 bases at J, with 7 bases in the middle. Germline CDR1 reads MNHNS; CDR2 reads SASEGT. The CDR3 region is CASTSLGYTF. The CDR3 coding sequence is TGTGCCAGCACCAGCCTTGGCTACACCTTC.

This clonotype was seen repeatedly, ten times or more. The chain links TRBV7-8 to TRBJ2-1, with 11 positions matching TRBD2. Looked up from germline, CDR1 is SGHVS and CDR2 is FQNEAQ. The V gene end was trimmed by 10 bases and the J gene end by 9 bases; junction bases not matched to a gene: 14. There are 15 residues in the CDR3. The CDR3 DNA follows: TGTGCCACCGCGATACAACTAGCGGGAGTGGCTGAGCAGTTCTTC. Its translation: CATAIQLAGVAEQFF.

The rearrangement uses TRBV19 and TRBJ2-7; possibly TRBD2 for D (6 bases). This CDR3 comprises 16 residues. V was clipped by 0 bases and J by 1 base, with 13 bases between them. Germline assignment: CDR1 LNHDA and CDR2 SQIVND (reference sequence). The CDR3 coding sequence is TGTGCCAGTAGTATAGAACTAGCCAGGATATCCTACGAGCAGTACGTC. Its translation is CASSIELARISYEQYV.

This clonotype showed up just once. The CDR3 DNA reads TGTGCCAGCACCGCCTCGGGCCCCTGGGACTATGGCTACACCTTC. It encodes CASTASGPWDYGYTF. The chain has TRBV27 and TRBJ1-2; D remains ambiguous. Germline CDR1 and CDR2: MNHEY and SMNVEV (reference sequence). This CDR3 has 15 amino acids. Deletions cut 7 bases from V and 3 bases from J, with 18 bases between.

This clonotype was seen a handful of times. J is TRBJ2-7 and V is TRBV11-2; D remains unclear. CDR1 and CDR2 (germline): SGHAT, FQNNGV. Trimming took 5 bases from V and 6 from J, leaving 14 bases between them. CDR3 length: 13 residues. CDR3 sequence: CASSDGWVFEQYV. The CDR3 DNA follows: TGTGCCAGCAGCGACGGTTGGGTTTTCGAGCAGTACGTC.

This chain uses TRBV12-3 or TRBV12-4 with TRBJ1-1; 8 bases fit TRBD1. V dropped 5 bases and J dropped 1; count of bases not matched to a gene: 9. The CDR3 is 16 residues long. The CDR3 region is CASSHVTGAKNTEAFF. The DNA for the CDR3 is TGTGCCAGCAGTCACGTGACAGGGGCCAAGAACACTGAAGCTTTCTTT.

This clonotype has more than one count but fewer than ten. The V call is TRBV10-3, the J call TRBJ1-1; 7 bases line up with TRBD1. The CDR3 contains 14 residues. Germline V gene sequence: CDR1 ENHRY, CDR2 SYGVKD. After removal of 3 bases from V and 4 bases from J, the junction contained 5 bases not matched to a gene. CDR3 protein: CAISDNRGFTEAFF. In DNA form, the CDR3 reads TGTGCCATCAGTGATAACAGGGGCTTCACTGAAGCTTTCTTT.

The rearrangement links TRBV6-6 to TRBJ2-5; D gene unclear. This CDR3 has 11 residues. V shed 5 bases and J shed 4 bases, with 5 bases lying between them. CDR1 MNHNY and CDR2 SVGAGI come from the germline V gene (reference sequence). CDR3 sequence (DNA): TGTGCCAGCAGTGCTACAGAGACCCAGTACTTC. This codes for CASSATETQYF.

The chain combines TRBV27 with TRBJ1-2; 7 positions match TRBD1. The junction had 14 bases not matched to a gene; V was cut back by 4 bases and J by 3 bases. CDR3 length: 17 amino acids. Looked up from germline, CDR1 is MNHEY and CDR2 is SMNVEV (reference sequence). CDR3 nucleotides: TGTGCCAGCAGTTCTAAGAGGGGGCAGGCTACCTACTATGGCTACACCTTC. It is translated as CASSSKRGQATYYGYTF.